The rows below give T cell receptor beta chains drawn from one sample of a study of beta chain features in type 1 diabetes. Sequencing was performed with immunoSEQ multiplex PCR; in TCRdb, only in-frame clones are kept and a portion is missing. This sample yields roughly 370,000 clones, of which approximately 15% are seen a single time; less than 0.04% belongs to the top ten. The sample was naive CD4+ T cells from blood. Source of these receptors: a man aged 30 to 45 in good health. Each CDR3 is given with its conserved first and last residue. A D gene is named only where the DNA matches it firmly. Clone sizes are given selectively: once, few, many, or a class where the clone is expanded.

>TRBV20-1|few|.|TRBJ1-1|11
CSARVRREAFF
TGCAGTGCTAGAGTTCGACGTGAAGCTTTCTTT
>TRBV10-3|few|TRBD1|TRBJ2-5|13
CAGGQGERETQYF
TGTGCCGGGGGACAGGGGGAACGAGAGACCCAGTACTTC
>TRBV4-3|few|.|TRBJ2-6|15
CASSPTGTGANVLTF
TGCGCCAGCAGCCCGACAGGAACTGGGGCCAACGTCCTGACTTTC
>TRBV6-5|few|.|TRBJ2-3|14
CASRITGLSDTQYF
TGTGCCAGCAGGATCACTGGACTGTCAGATACGCAGTATTTT
>TRBV4-1|.|.|TRBJ2-5|14
CASSQYVSSETQYF
TGCGCCAGCAGCCAGTACGTGAGCTCGGAGACCCAGTACTTC
>TRBV25-1|.|.|TRBJ2-2|13
CASRGSGTGELFF
TGTGCCAGCAGGGGGTCGGGCACCGGGGAGCTGTTTTTT
>TRBV11-3|.|TRBD2|TRBJ2-1|17
CASSLDQLGLVINEQFF
TGTGCCAGCAGCTTAGATCAACTAGGACTAGTTATCAATGAGCAGTTCTTC
>TRBV6-1|.|.|TRBJ2-3|14
CASSAVSVADTQYF
TGTGCCAGCAGCGCCGTCTCAGTTGCAGATACGCAGTATTTT
>TRBV5-4|.|.|TRBJ2-1|14
CASSLRTGNNEQFF
TGTGCCAGCAGCTTGAGAACAGGAAACAATGAGCAGTTCTTC
>TRBV29-1|.|TRBD2|TRBJ2-1|13
CSTTSGGWNEQFF
TGCAGCACGACTAGCGGGGGGTGGAATGAGCAGTTCTTC
>TRBV4-3|few|TRBD2|TRBJ2-5|15
CASSQESGRKETQYF
TGCGCCAGCAGCCAAGAGAGCGGGAGAAAAGAGACCCAGTACTTC
>TRBV7-2|few|.|TRBJ2-1|15
CASSFDQSSYNEQFF
TGTGCCAGCAGCTTCGACCAAAGCTCCTACAATGAGCAGTTCTTC
>TRBV15|few|.|TRBJ2-5|16
CATSRAITVDQETQYF
TGTGCCACCAGCAGAGCCATAACAGTAGATCAAGAGACCCAGTACTTC
>TRBV7-6|.|.|TRBJ2-1|15
CASSTGPGRYNEQFF
TGTGCCAGCAGCACAGGCCCCGGGCGTTACAATGAGCAGTTCTTC
>TRBV7-6|.|.|TRBJ2-5|13
CASSLSTFETQYF
TGTGCCAGCAGCTTATCTACGTTTGAGACCCAGTACTTC
>TRBV25-1|.|TRBD1|TRBJ1-2|14
CASSEGQGDYGYTF
TGTGCCAGCAGTGAAGGACAGGGGGACTATGGCTACACCTTC
>TRBV10-3|few|TRBD2|TRBJ2-5|20
CAISESRPIAGGSTQETQYF
TGTGCCATCAGTGAGTCAAGGCCGATAGCGGGGGGATCTACCCAAGAGACCCAGTACTTC
>TRBV7-2|.|.|TRBJ2-1|14
CASSTARAQNEQFF
TGTGCCAGCAGCACTGCCAGGGCCCAGAATGAGCAGTTCTTC
>TRBV7-2|few|.|TRBJ2-1|15
CASSLVQGSYNEQFF
TGTGCCAGCAGCTTAGTTCAGGGCTCCTACAATGAGCAGTTCTTC
>TRBV2|few|.|TRBJ1-5|15
CASRSRGHSNQPQHF
TGTGCCAGCAGAAGCAGGGGTCACAGCAATCAGCCCCAGCATTTT
>TRBV29-1|.|.|TRBJ2-3|11
CSVALVDTQYF
TGCAGCGTTGCCCTCGTGGATACGCAGTATTTT
>TRBV20-1|few|.|TRBJ2-5|11
CSARAAETQYF
TGCAGTGCTAGAGCGGCAGAGACCCAGTACTTC
>TRBV2|.|TRBD2|TRBJ2-3|16
CASSIRTSGGTDTQYF
TGTGCCAGCAGTATCCGGACTAGCGGGGGGACAGATACGCAGTATTTT
>TRBV19|.|.|TRBJ1-4|14
CASSIGRSAEKLFF
TGTGCCAGTAGTATCGGCAGGTCTGCTGAAAAACTGTTTTTT
>TRBV30|.|.|TRBJ2-5|10
CAWGPETQYF
TGTGCCTGGGGCCCGGAGACCCAGTACTTC
>TRBV2|few|.|TRBJ1-2|14
CASSPKGMDYGYTF
TGTGCCAGCAGTCCGAAGGGGATGGACTATGGCTACACCTTC
>TRBV6-5|.|.|TRBJ2-5|13
CASRRGVKETQYF
TGTGCCAGCAGACGGGGCGTCAAAGAGACCCAGTACTTC
>TRBV29-1|few|.|TRBJ2-1|13
CSVAYGSANEQFF
TGCAGCGTTGCGTACGGGAGTGCCAATGAGCAGTTCTTC
>TRBV11-2|.|.|TRBJ2-7|12
CASSLGFYEQYF
TGTGCCAGCAGCTTAGGGTTCTACGAGCAGTACTTC
>TRBV18|.|.|TRBJ1-2|14
CASSPSGGSYGYTF
TGTGCCAGCTCACCTTCAGGAGGGAGCTATGGCTACACCTTC
>TRBV23-1|few|TRBD1|TRBJ2-5|16
CASSQLDRVTRETQYF
TGCGCCAGCAGTCAATTGGACAGGGTTACAAGAGAGACCCAGTACTTC
>TRBV19|few|.|TRBJ2-1|14
CASSIRSRTSEQFF
TGTGCCAGTAGTATAAGGTCTAGGACGAGCGAGCAGTTCTTC
>TRBV12-5|few|.|TRBJ1-1|11
CASGLVTEAFF
TGTGCTAGTGGTTTGGTAACTGAAGCTTTCTTT
>TRBV5-4|.|.|TRBJ2-7|12
CAVGGQSYEQYF
TGTGCCGTAGGAGGACAGTCCTACGAGCAGTACTTC
>TRBV2|few|.|TRBJ2-3|15
CASSAGVGNTDTQYF
TGTGCCAGCAGTGCCGGTGTGGGCAACACAGATACGCAGTATTTT
>TRBV14|.|.|TRBJ1-5|12
CASSSLGEPQHF
TGTGCCAGCAGCTCTCTCGGGGAGCCCCAGCATTTT
>TRBV7-9|few|.|TRBJ1-1|12
CASSLMNTEAFF
TGTGCCAGCAGCTTAATGAACACTGAAGCTTTCTTT
>TRBV7-2|few|.|TRBJ2-3|15
CASSPRGPKQDTQYF
TGTGCCAGCAGCCCACGGGGGCCCAAGCAGGATACGCAGTATTTT
>TRBV4-3|few|.|TRBJ2-3|13
CASSQAGGDTQYF
TGCGCCAGCAGCCAAGCGGGTGGGGATACGCAGTATTTT
>TRBV7-2|.|.|TRBJ1-2|14
CASRRDNVNYGYTF
TGTGCCAGCAGAAGGGACAACGTTAACTATGGCTACACCTTC
>TRBV5-4|few|.|TRBJ2-1|15
CASSWRDIRYNEQFF
TGTGCCAGCAGCTGGCGGGACATTCGATACAATGAGCAGTTCTTC
>TRBV30|.|.|TRBJ2-1|14
CAWSGLALNNEQFF
TGTGCCTGGAGTGGGCTAGCCTTGAACAATGAGCAGTTCTTC
>TRBV5-4|.|.|TRBJ2-1|15
CASSPRAERLNEQFF
TGTGCCAGCAGCCCTCGAGCGGAGAGGTTAAATGAGCAGTTCTTC
>TRBV5-1|few|.|TRBJ2-5|15
CASSLADIRQETQYF
TGCGCCAGCAGCTTGGCGGACATACGTCAAGAGACCCAGTACTTC
>TRBV25-1|.|.|TRBJ1-2|14
CASSFGTVQGGYTF
TGTGCCAGCAGCTTCGGGACGGTGCAGGGGGGCTACACCTTC
>TRBV5-4|few|.|TRBJ2-2|16
CASSLVGALWSGELFF
TGTGCCAGCAGCTTGGTGGGGGCGCTTTGGTCCGGGGAGCTGTTTTTT
>TRBV5-1|.|.|TRBJ2-1|15
CASSSATSSYNEQFF
TGCGCCAGCAGCTCCGCCACGAGCTCCTACAATGAGCAGTTCTTC
>TRBV19|once|.|TRBJ2-3|15
CASTGTSSHTDTQYF
TGTGCCAGTACAGGCACTAGCTCTCACACAGATACGCAGTATTTT
>TRBV5-1|.|.|TRBJ1-1|16
CASSLSRGQKNTEAFF
TGCGCCAGCAGCTTGAGCCGCGGGCAGAAGAACACTGAAGCTTTCTTT
>TRBV15|.|TRBD1|TRBJ2-6|19
CATSRDVGTGRSGANVLTF
TGTGCCACCAGCAGAGATGTCGGGACAGGGAGGTCTGGGGCCAACGTCCTGACTTTC
>TRBV30|few|.|TRBJ1-1|14
CAWSVASLNTEAFF
TGTGCCTGGAGTGTCGCCAGCCTGAACACTGAAGCTTTCTTT
>TRBV5-1|few|TRBD1|TRBJ2-5|14
CASSPGQGLETQYF
TGCGCCAGCAGCCCGGGACAGGGCTTGGAGACCCAGTACTTC
>TRBV19|few|.|TRBJ2-6|16
CASSTTSLSGANVLTF
TGTGCCAGTAGTACCACTTCGCTATCTGGGGCCAACGTCCTGACTTTC
>TRBV18|many|TRBD2|TRBJ2-4|14
CASSPLAGENIQYF
TGTGCCAGCTCGCCACTAGCGGGAGAGAACATTCAGTACTTC
>TRBV7-2|few|.|TRBJ2-7|14
CASSLTGTTYEQYF
TGTGCCAGCAGCTTAACAGGGACGACGTACGAGCAGTACTTC
>TRBV30|.|.|TRBJ1-1|16
CAWSQPFGAQNTEAFF
TGTGCCTGGAGTCAACCCTTCGGGGCGCAGAACACTGAAGCTTTCTTT
>TRBV29-1|.|.|TRBJ1-5|13
CSVAMDWDQPQHF
TGCAGCGTTGCGATGGACTGGGATCAGCCCCAGCATTTT
>TRBV7-7|few|TRBD2|TRBJ2-1|15
CASSLLAGPLDEQFF
TGTGCCAGCAGCTTATTAGCGGGGCCGCTGGATGAGCAGTTCTTC
>TRBV9|.|.|TRBJ2-1|12
CASSRRTSEQFF
TGTGCCAGCAGCCGCAGGACCTCTGAGCAGTTCTTC
>TRBV29-1|.|.|TRBJ1-1|12
CSARRGDTEAFF
TGCAGCGCCCGGAGGGGGGACACTGAAGCTTTCTTT